Each of the 28 T cell receptor beta chains below was sequenced from the same sample in a study of T cells in Graves' hyperthyroidism and ophthalmopathy. TCR beta CDR3 regions were amplified from RNA. The HTBI primer set served for first-round RT-PCR of the TCR CDR3. From the multiplex PCR reads, TCRdb called clonotypes with MiXCR, one entry per CDR3 protein. The sample lists some 350,000 distinct CDR3 sequences, about 16% occurring once. Material: blood. The receptors derive from a woman aged 55-69 years with Graves' ophthalmopathy.

The table lists this clonotype with many counts. The chain carries TRBV30 and TRBJ1-4; D not certain. CDR1 and CDR2 (germline): GTSNPN, SVGIG (reference sequence). V lost 1 base and J 7 bases, leaving 10 bases between the germline ends. CDR3 length: 13 amino acids. CDR3: CAWSGQISEKLFF. The CDR3, as DNA: TGTGCCTGGAGTGGCCAAATAAGTGAAAAACTGTTTTTT.

This clonotype occurred many times. The chain couples TRBV7-2 to TRBJ2-3; a possible D gene is TRBD2 (7 bases). The ends were cut back, 5 bases at V and 5 bases at J, with 20 bases in the middle. The length of the CDR3 is 16 residues. Germline CDR1 and CDR2: SGHTA and FQGNSA. The CDR3 spells CASSVQGLLAEDTQYF. In nucleotides, the CDR3 is TGTGCCAGCAGCGTACAGGGACTCCTAGCGGAAGATACGCAGTATTTT.

This clonotype came up many times. CDR3 region: CASSPVAGAETQYF. The CDR3, as DNA: TGTGCCAGCAGCCCGGTAGCGGGAGCAGAGACCCAGTACTTC. The chain couples TRBV7-2 to TRBJ2-5; 9 bases map to TRBD2. This CDR3 has 14 amino acids. CDR1 and CDR2 from the germline V gene are SGHTA and FQGNSA. Trimming cost V 5 bases and J 4 bases; bases outside gene matches: 5.

This clonotype was seen at least ten times. This chain uses TRBV5-8 with TRBJ2-5; 8 nucleotides align to TRBD2. The CDR3 is 15 amino acids. After removal of 3 bases from V and 3 bases from J, the junction contained 7 bases not matched to a gene. The germline V gene has CDR1 SGHTS and CDR2 YDEGEE. The chain's CDR3 is CASSYLGLVEETQYF. In nucleotides, the CDR3 is TGTGCCAGCAGCTACCTGGGACTAGTCGAAGAGACCCAGTACTTC. The variable domain in full, completed from reference TRBV5-8 and TRBJ2-5, reads EAGVTQSPTHLIKTRGQQATLRCSPISGHTSVYWYQQALGLGLQFLLWYDEGEERNRGNFPPRFSGRQFPNYSSELNVNALELEDSALYLCASSYLGLVEETQYFGPGTRLLVL.

This clonotype was found many times. The CDR3: CASSLAWGPYEQYF. The CDR3 DNA is TGTGCCAGCAGCTTAGCTTGGGGGCCTTACGAGCAGTACTTC. This rearrangement joins TRBV7-2 to TRBJ2-7; D may be TRBD1 (6 bases). The CDR3 loop spans 14 amino acids. CDR1 and CDR2 from the germline V gene are SGHTA and FQGNSA. Trimming left V 0 bases short and J 4 bases short, with 10 bases between.

This clonotype was detected many times. The V call is TRBV7-9, the J call TRBJ2-7; no clear D gene. The V end was cut by 1 base, the J end by 2 bases, with 3 bases between. Per germline, CDR1 SEHNR and CDR2 FQNEAQ (reference sequence). The CDR3 has 12 amino acids. The CDR3 DNA reads as TGTGCCAGCAGCTTAGGGACCTACGAGCAGTACTTC. This translates into CASSLGTYEQYF.

This clonotype was recorded at least ten times. The chain combines TRBV5-4 with TRBJ1-1, with D tentatively TRBD1 (5 bases). Trimming left V 4 bases short and J 0 bases short, with 16 bases between. Germline V gene lookup returns CDR1 SGHNT and CDR2 YYREEE (reference sequence). The length of the CDR3 is 16 residues. The CDR3 nucleotides are TGTGCCAGCAGCGCCCCGTCGAGGGGCCTGAACACTGAAGCTTTCTTT. This gives the protein CASSAPSRGLNTEAFF.

This chain joins TRBV18 and TRBJ2-1, with D maybe TRBD2 (5 bases). Trimming took off 1 base at V and 9 bases at J, with 13 bases between the two ends. The CDR3 sequence is 14 residues long. Germline assignment: CDR1 KGHSH and CDR2 LQKENI. The CDR3 bases are TGTGCCAGCTCACCACAGGGTCAGGCGGGTGAGCAGTTCTTC. Protein sequence: CASSPQGQAGEQFF.

This clonotype came up many times. The chain couples TRBV12-5 to TRBJ2-1; 7 bases match TRBD2. Germline V gene data show CDR1 as LGHNT and CDR2 as FRNRAP. The CDR3 has 16 amino acids. Germline trimming cut 3 bases from V and 3 bases from J; bases unmatched to any gene: 8. The CDR3 DNA is TGTGCTAGTGGTTTTTCCGCGGGAGTGGGCTACAATGAGCAGTTCTTC. Translating it yields CASGFSAGVGYNEQFF.

The table lists this clonotype with many counts. The chain carries TRBV6-1 and TRBJ1-1; D is uncertain. V dropped 6 bases and J dropped 7 bases, with 18 bases sitting between them. CDR3 length equals 14 residues. CDR1 and CDR2 (germline): MNHNS, SASEGT. The CDR3 DNA reads as TGTGCCAGCAGCACTGACACCCTCCGGAGTGAAGCTTTCTTT. As protein: CASSTDTLRSEAFF.

This clonotype was picked up many times. The J gene is TRBJ2-1, the V gene TRBV20-1; 8 positions agree with TRBD2. V gave up 1 base and J gave up 1 base; unmatched junction bases: 3. The germline V gene has CDR1 DFQATT and CDR2 SNEGSKA (reference sequence). This CDR3 has 15 amino acids. The CDR3 DNA follows: TGCAGTGCTAGAGGCCAGCGGGAGTCCTACAATGAGCAGTTCTTC. It translates to CSARGQRESYNEQFF.

In its sample, this clonotype was seen many times. The CDR3 protein is CSARGTGKGEQYF. The CDR3 coding sequence is TGCAGTGCTAGAGGGACAGGGAAGGGTGAGCAGTACTTC. This chain connects TRBV20-1 to TRBJ2-7; 8 positions match TRBD1. The germline CDR1 and CDR2 sequences are DFQATT and SNEGSKA (reference sequence). This CDR3 region has 13 residues. J lost 7 bases, V lost 1 base, and 6 bases had no gene match.

This clonotype was seen at least ten times. The chain joins TRBV28 to TRBJ2-5; 7 bases fit TRBD2. V gave up 2 bases and J gave up 1 base; unmatched junction bases: 7. CDR1 is MDHEN, CDR2 SYDVKM, per germline. The CDR3 extends over 16 amino acids. In DNA, the CDR3 is TGTGCCAGCAGTTTACGCGTCGTAGCGGGCCAAGAGACCCAGTACTTC. Translating gives CASSLRVVAGQETQYF.

The chain carries TRBV20-1 and TRBJ2-7, with 11 bases identical to TRBD2. The V gene's germline CDR1 is DFQATT and CDR2 SNEGSKA (reference sequence). The CDR3 loop spans 14 amino acids. Trimming at V came to 6 bases and at J to 1 base, leaving 5 bases not matched to a gene. This CDR3 reads CSATLAGGSYEQYF. CDR3 DNA: TGCAGTGCGACGCTAGCGGGAGGATCCTACGAGCAGTACTTC.

This chain joins TRBV20-1 and TRBJ2-7, with a possible D match to TRBD2 (7 bases). The germline CDR1 and CDR2 sequences are DFQATT and SNEGSKA (reference sequence). With 0 bases removed from V and 0 bases from J, the gap between germline ends came to 15 bases. The CDR3 sequence is 16 residues long. The CDR3 bases are TGCAGTGCTAGAGATTTTGGCGGGGGCTTCTCCTACGAGCAGTACTTC. Translation gives CSARDFGGGFSYEQYF.

In this sample, this clonotype turned up a few times. CDR3 bases: TGCAGTGCTAGAGAGGGAGGGGCGGGGTACACCATATATTTT. The encoded protein is CSAREGGAGYTIYF. This chain links TRBV20-1 with TRBJ1-3; D may be TRBD1 (5 bases). CDR3 length: 14 amino acids. CDR1 and CDR2 (germline): DFQATT, SNEGSKA (reference sequence). V was shortened by 0 bases and J by 8 bases, with 14 bases between the two germline ends.

This clonotype has ten or more counts. V is TRBV27 and J is TRBJ2-4; 7 bases map to TRBD1. From germline, CDR1 is MNHEY and CDR2 SMNVEV (reference sequence). This CDR3 contains 14 residues. V shed 5 bases, J shed 5 bases, and the junction held 6 bases outside the gene matches. CDR3 sequence: CASSATGTENIQYF. Here the CDR3 DNA reads TGTGCCAGCAGTGCTACCGGGACAGAAAACATTCAGTACTTC.

This clonotype was detected many times. The chain joins TRBV28 to TRBJ1-2; a possible D gene is TRBD1 (5 bases). Germline V lookup: CDR1 MDHEN, CDR2 SYDVKM. V lost 2 bases and J lost 5, with 6 bases in between. The CDR3 has 12 residues. In DNA, the CDR3 is TGTGCCAGCAGTTTAGGGGGGTATGGCTACACCTTC. It translates to CASSLGGYGYTF.

The gene calls are TRBV28 and TRBJ1-2; maybe TRBD1 (5 bases). Germline CDR1 MDHEN, CDR2 SYDVKM. This CDR3 comprises 13 residues. Trimming removed 5 bases at V and 3 bases at J, with 10 bases between. CDR3 sequence reads: CASSQGLDYGYTF. CDR3 nucleotide sequence: TGTGCCAGCAGTCAGGGACTGGACTATGGCTACACCTTC.

The table lists this clonotype with many counts. This rearrangement joins TRBV5-1 to TRBJ2-3; 9 bases fit TRBD2. The CDR3 spans 16 residues. V was clipped by 3 bases and J by 4 bases; unmatched bases: 9. Looked up from germline, CDR1 is SGHRS and CDR2 is YFSETQ. CDR3 in DNA: TGCGCCAGCAGCTCACCTTCCGCGGGAGGGTCAGATACGCAGTATTTT. Translating gives CASSSPSAGGSDTQYF. The full variable domain, with the rest looked up from reference TRBV5-1 and TRBJ2-3, is KAGVTQTPRYLIKTRGQQVTLSCSPISGHRSVSWYQQTPGQGLQFLFEYFSETQRNKGNFPGRFSGRQFSNSRSEMNVSTLELGDSALYLCASSSPSAGGSDTQYFGPGTRLTVL.

The chain has TRBV6-1 and TRBJ1-2; no reliable D call. V lost 6 bases and J lost 8, with 13 bases in between. The CDR3 is 12 amino acids. CDR1 MNHNS and CDR2 SASEGT come from the germline V gene. CDR3 protein: CASREPEVGYTF. The CDR3 bases are TGTGCCAGCAGGGAACCCGAGGTCGGCTACACCTTC.

This clonotype showed up just a few times. This chain links TRBV6-1 with TRBJ2-6; either TRBD1 or TRBD2 may supply D (5 bases each). Germline V gene data show CDR1 as MNHNS and CDR2 as SASEGT. With 5 bases removed from V and 0 bases from J, the gap between germline ends came to 20 bases. The CDR3 has 19 amino acids. Here the CDR3 reads CASSLEGSRGSSGANVLTF. DNA of the CDR3: TGTGCCAGCAGTTTAGAGGGGTCGCGAGGATCCTCTGGGGCCAACGTCCTGACTTTC.

The rearrangement uses TRBV6-9 and TRBJ2-3; TRBD2 matches 7 bases. The CDR3 runs 15 residues. J lost 4 bases, V lost 4 bases, and 8 bases had no gene match. Germline V gene data show CDR1 as MNHGY and CDR2 as SVAAGI. Here the CDR3 DNA reads TGTGCCAGCAGTTTCGCGGGAGAAGTCGCAGATACGCAGTATTTT. Residues: CASSFAGEVADTQYF.

This clonotype was found many times. The rearrangement uses TRBV7-2 and TRBJ2-1; 9 bases line up with TRBD2. Unmatched junction bases numbered 9, after V lost 5 bases and J lost 4 bases. Germline CDR1 SGHTA, CDR2 FQGNSA. The CDR3 has 16 residues. For the CDR3, the DNA is TGTGCCAGCAGCCCTCGTGCGGGAGGGACTTACAATGAGCAGTTCTTC. Its protein is CASSPRAGGTYNEQFF.

This clonotype came up many times. This chain uses TRBV28 with TRBJ2-1; D tentatively reads TRBD1 or TRBD2 (5 bases each). With 6 bases removed from V and 5 bases from J, the gap between germline ends came to 11 bases. CDR1 is MDHEN and CDR2 is SYDVKM in the germline V gene. There are 13 residues in the CDR3. The CDR3 is CASSRGAHNEQFF. DNA for the CDR3: TGTGCCAGCAGCCGGGGCGCCCACAATGAGCAGTTCTTC.

This clonotype showed up many times. This rearrangement joins TRBV4-1 to TRBJ1-2; 7 nucleotides agree with TRBD1. Germline assignment: CDR1 MGHRA and CDR2 YSYEKL. CDR3 length: 18 amino acids. V dropped 2 bases and J dropped 2; count of bases not matched to a gene: 14. CDR3 DNA: TGCGCCAGCAGCCAAACCCGGGGAGGAGACAGGGACAACTATGGCTACACCTTC. Translation gives CASSQTRGGDRDNYGYTF.

This clonotype was found many times. The J gene is TRBJ2-7, the V gene TRBV6-2 or TRBV6-3, with D tentatively TRBD1 or TRBD2 (6 bases each). Trimming pared 2 bases from V and 7 bases from J, leaving 18 bases between. CDR1 and CDR2 (germline): MNHEY, SVGEGT. This CDR3 is 15 amino acids long. The CDR3 loop is CASSYGPGARWEQYF. CDR3 nucleotide sequence: TGTGCCAGCAGTTACGGTCCGGGGGCGCGTTGGGAGCAGTACTTC.

This clonotype was recorded at least ten times. V usage is TRBV5-1 and J usage is TRBJ2-3; no reliable D call. Between the trimmed V and J ends, which lost 0 bases and 3 bases, there was a span of 8 bases. This CDR3 contains 14 residues. The germline V gene encodes CDR1 SGHRS and CDR2 YFSETQ. For the CDR3, the DNA is TGCGCCAGCAGCTTGGACGCGGCAACAGATACGCAGTATTTT. Amino acids: CASSLDAATDTQYF.